One sample yielded the 30 T cell receptor beta chains listed below, sequenced in a study of T cell responses to AZD1222 COVID-19 vaccine. TCRdb keeps only in-frame clones here, not all; method: immunoSEQ multiplex PCR. This sample has around 83,000 clones, with approximately 90% found just once. Sequencing was performed on peripheral blood, taken on day 0 of AZD1222 vaccination. The receptor source for this set is an adult in good health.

V is TRBV28 and J is TRBJ2-3; TRBD1 matches at 8 bases. The germline V gene has CDR1 MDHEN and CDR2 SYDVKM. V shed 6 bases and J 7 bases; nucleotides not matched to a gene: 12. CDR3 length: 15 amino acids. This chain's CDR3 is CASSPGGTGGNTQYF. The CDR3 DNA follows: TGTGCCAGCAGCCCAGGGGGGACAGGCGGAAATACGCAGTATTTT.

The chain combines TRBV7-9 with TRBJ2-7; 10 bases agree with TRBD1. V gave up 11 bases and J gave up 3 bases; unmatched junction bases: 4. The CDR3 length is 12 residues. The germline V gene has CDR1 SEHNR and CDR2 FQNEAQ (reference sequence). CDR3 bases: TGTGCCGGGACAGGGGATGGCTACGAGCAGTACTTC. As protein: CAGTGDGYEQYF.

This clone was recorded once. This rearrangement joins TRBV5-4 to TRBJ2-1; 12 bases align to TRBD2. Per the germline V gene, CDR1 is SGHNT and CDR2 is YYREEE (reference sequence). Trimming at V came to 4 bases and at J to 4 bases, leaving 12 bases not matched to a gene. The CDR3 length is 18 residues. CDR3 in amino acids: CASSPRWTSGTPYNEQFF. As DNA, the CDR3 is TGTGCCAGCAGCCCCCGTTGGACTAGCGGGACACCTTACAATGAGCAGTTCTTC.

This clone showed up just a few times. The chain carries TRBV11-2 and TRBJ1-1; D gene ambiguous. The germline V gene encodes CDR1 SGHAT and CDR2 FQNNGV. The CDR3 runs to 16 residues. Trimming cost V 1 base and J 4 bases, with 16 bases left between them. The CDR3 region has the DNA TGTGCCAGCAGCTTAGTAGGCCACTATAAGGGCACTGAAGCTTTCTTT. It yields the protein CASSLVGHYKGTEAFF.

The chain is built from TRBV15 and TRBJ1-4; the match to TRBD1 covers 12 bases. Per germline, CDR1 LNHNV and CDR2 YYDKDF (reference sequence). This CDR3 spans 16 amino acids. V shed 0 bases and J 10 bases; nucleotides not matched to a gene: 6. The CDR3 is CATSRDPGTGGGKLFF. The CDR3 DNA follows: TGTGCCACCAGCAGAGATCCCGGGACAGGGGGCGGAAAACTGTTTTTT.

The chain combines TRBV5-8 with TRBJ1-4; 8 bases map to TRBD1. Germline V gene lookup returns CDR1 SGHTS and CDR2 YDEGEE. The trim removed 4 bases at V and 8 bases at J, leaving 10 bases unmatched. This CDR3 spans 15 amino acids. The CDR3 bases are TGTGCCAGCAGCAAGACAGGGGTGTCAGGAGAAAAACTGTTTTTT. Amino acid sequence: CASSKTGVSGEKLFF.

This clone was detected only a few times. This chain uses TRBV2 with TRBJ1-4, with unresolved D. Germline-derived CDR1 and CDR2 are SNHLY and FYNNEI. The CDR3 spans 14 residues. The V gene lost 2 bases and the J gene lost 11 bases, with 15 bases spanning the gap. The DNA of the CDR3 is TGTGCCAGCAGTGAAAGGAAGAGGTCCGGGAAACTGTTTTTT. The encoded protein is CASSERKRSGKLFF.

This chain joins TRBV29-1 and TRBJ2-1; the match to TRBD2 covers 15 bases. Germline V gene sequence: CDR1 SQVTM, CDR2 ANQGSEA. This CDR3 comprises 11 residues. The junction had 5 bases not matched to a gene; V was cut back by 8 bases and J by 15 bases. The CDR3 DNA reads TGCAGCCAGGGACTAGCGGGGGGTCTGTTCTTC. Its protein is CSQGLAGGLFF.

The chain uses TRBV24-1 and TRBJ2-2, with D hard to call. Between the trimmed V and J ends, which lost 1 base and 5 bases, there was a span of 10 bases. Per germline, CDR1 KGHDR and CDR2 SFDVKD. The CDR3 has 15 amino acids. CDR3 residues: CATSDLWGSTGELFF. The CDR3 DNA reads as TGTGCCACCAGTGATTTATGGGGTAGTACCGGGGAGCTGTTTTTT.

CDR3 DNA sequence: TGTGCCAGTAGTGACAGGGGACAAAGCAATCAGCCCCAGCATTTT. Residues: CASSDRGQSNQPQHF. The chain joins TRBV19 to TRBJ1-5, with 8 bases fitting TRBD1. The CDR3 sequence is 15 residues long. The V and J ends lost 5 bases and 1 base, in that order; junction bases with no gene match: 4. Germline lookup yields CDR1 LNHDA and CDR2 SQIVND (reference sequence). The whole variable domain, remainder taken from reference TRBV19 and TRBJ1-5, is DGGITQSPKYLFRKEGQNVTLSCEQNLNHDAMYWYRQDPGQGLRLIYYSQIVNDFQKGDIAEGYSVSREKKESFPLTVTSAQKNPTAFYLCASSDRGQSNQPQHFGDGTRLSIL.

The gene calls are TRBV2 and TRBJ1-2; no clear D gene. With 6 bases removed from V and 4 bases from J, the gap between germline ends came to 12 bases. Germline assignment: CDR1 SNHLY and CDR2 FYNNEI. The CDR3 length is 13 residues. Written as DNA, the CDR3 is TGTGCCAGCAGGGACGGAGCATCCTATGGCTACACCTTC. It specifies CASRDGASYGYTF. Supplemented by reference TRBV2 and TRBJ1-2, the full variable domain reads EPEVTQTPSHQVTQMGQEVILRCVPISNHLYFYWYRQILGQKVEFLVSFYNNEISEKSEIFDDQFSVERPDGSNFTLKIRSTKLEDSAMYFCASRDGASYGYTFGSGTRLTVV.

The genes are TRBV24-1 and TRBJ1-5; tentative D call: TRBD1 (6 bases). CDR1 KGHDR and CDR2 SFDVKD come from the germline V gene. The CDR3 totals 15 residues. V lost 5 bases and J lost 0, with 10 bases in between. The CDR3 protein is CATSGGGDSNQPQHF. Written as DNA, the CDR3 is TGTGCCACCAGTGGAGGGGGGGATAGCAATCAGCCCCAGCATTTT.

This clone was observed a handful of times. V is TRBV5-8 and J is TRBJ1-5, with D possibly matching TRBD1 (5 bases). CDR3 length equals 13 residues. Trimming left V 2 bases short and J 7 bases short, with 10 bases between. Germline-derived CDR1 and CDR2 are SGHTS and YDEGEE. The CDR3 DNA sequence: TGTGCCAGCAGCTTACAGGAGCGGCAGCCCCAGCATTTT. Its protein is CASSLQERQPQHF.

The chain employs TRBV3-1 (or the pseudogene TRBV3-2) and TRBJ2-7; unclear D gene. The CDR3 length is 11 residues. Looked up from germline, CDR1 is LGHDT and CDR2 is YNNKEL (reference sequence). Trimming took 6 bases from V and 2 from J, leaving 5 bases between them. CDR3 loop: CASRGAYEQYF. The CDR3 coding sequence is TGTGCCAGCAGAGGTGCCTACGAGCAGTACTTC.

This clone came up once. This chain uses TRBV7-9 with TRBJ1-5, with D hard to call. The V gene's germline CDR1 is SEHNR and CDR2 FQNEAQ (reference sequence). The CDR3 loop spans 13 amino acids. V lost 8 bases and J 7 bases, leaving 15 bases between the germline ends. CDR3 coding DNA: TGTGCCAGCTCGAACGGGTTTAACCAGCCCCAGCATTTT. It specifies CASSNGFNQPQHF.

This chain joins TRBV9 and TRBJ2-7, with TRBD2 identical over 7 bases. Looked up from germline, CDR1 is SGDLS and CDR2 is YYNGEE. V lost 0 bases to trimming and J lost 3 bases; unmatched junction nucleotides: 9. The CDR3 is made up of 16 amino acids. The CDR3 nucleotides are TGTGCCAGCAGCGTAGGGGGAGGGGAGCCACACTACGAGCAGTACTTC. Translating it yields CASSVGGGEPHYEQYF. Full variable domain (remainder filled in from reference TRBV9 and TRBJ2-7): DSGVTQTPKHLITATGQRVTLRCSPRSGDLSVYWYQQSLDQGLQFLIQYYNGEERAKGNILERFSAQQFPDLHSELNLSSLELGDSALYFCASSVGGGEPHYEQYFGPGTRLTVT.

The chain joins TRBV18 to TRBJ1-2; TRBD1 agrees at 10 bases. Germline assignment: CDR1 KGHSH and CDR2 LQKENI. This CDR3 comprises 14 residues. J gave up 7 bases and V 3 bases, and 5 bases lay outside the gene matches. Here the CDR3 reads CASSPGQGNRGYTF. In DNA form, the CDR3 reads TGTGCCAGCTCACCGGGACAGGGGAATCGTGGCTACACCTTC.

This chain links TRBV7-9 with TRBJ1-2, with D unclear. V was cut by 5 bases and J by 3 bases, with 10 bases left in between. CDR1 is SEHNR and CDR2 is FQNEAQ in the germline V gene (reference sequence). The CDR3 sequence is 13 residues long. The CDR3 DNA follows: TGTGCCAGCAGCCTTTGGACGGACTATGGCTACACCTTC. It codes for CASSLWTDYGYTF.

J is TRBJ2-3 and V is TRBV27; D perhaps matches TRBD1 (5 bases). V was trimmed by 3 bases and J by 8 bases, leaving 15 bases between them. Germline CDR1 reads MNHEY; CDR2 reads SMNVEV (reference sequence). This CDR3 is 14 amino acids long. The DNA for the CDR3 is TGTGCCAGCAGTTTTGGGCTCAGTCAGGGTACGCAGTATTTT. It yields the protein CASSFGLSQGTQYF.

The V gene is TRBV7-2, the J gene TRBJ2-3; TRBD2 matches 7 bases. Germline trimming cut 1 base from V and 4 bases from J; bases unmatched to any gene: 8. The germline gives CDR1 SGHTA, CDR2 FQGNSA. The CDR3 sequence is 16 residues long. CDR3 sequence reads: CASSLDAGGSPDTQYF. The CDR3 bases are TGTGCCAGCAGCTTAGATGCTGGCGGGAGTCCAGATACGCAGTATTTT.

This rearrangement joins TRBV15 to TRBJ1-2; no reliable D call. V was pared by 5 bases and J by 2 bases, with 12 bases between. Looked up from germline, CDR1 is LNHNV and CDR2 is YYDKDF (reference sequence). The CDR3 sequence is 14 residues long. The CDR3 region is CATSRVEGNYGYTF. As DNA, the CDR3 is TGTGCCACCAGCCGGGTTGAGGGAAACTATGGCTACACCTTC.

The V gene is TRBV16, the J gene TRBJ1-2, with D tentatively TRBD1 (6 bases). Trimming left V 5 bases short and J 2 bases short, with 12 bases between. The germline V gene has CDR1 KGHSY and CDR2 FQNENV. The CDR3 totals 14 residues. CDR3 protein: CASSGGRTNYGYTF. The CDR3 coding sequence is TGTGCCAGCAGCGGGGGCCGGACCAACTATGGCTACACCTTC.

V is TRBV7-9 and J is TRBJ1-2; TRBD1 matches at 9 bases. Germline V lookup: CDR1 SEHNR, CDR2 FQNEAQ (reference sequence). V lost 2 bases, J lost 7 bases, and 2 bases stayed unmatched. The CDR3 extends over 13 amino acids. CDR3 DNA: TGTGCCAGCAGCTTAACGACAGGGGGTGGCTACACCTTC. This codes for CASSLTTGGGYTF.

The V gene is TRBV10-3, the J gene TRBJ1-3; D is undetermined. This CDR3 has 11 amino acids. The V end was cut by 10 bases, the J end by 8 bases, with 12 bases between. Germline CDR1 ENHRY, CDR2 SYGVKD. CDR3 bases: TGTGCCACCCGGGCCCAGGACACCATATATTTT. Encoded protein: CATRAQDTIYF.

The chain employs TRBV5-1 and TRBJ2-7; no firm D call. CDR1 and CDR2 from the germline V gene are SGHRS and YFSETQ. This CDR3 comprises 14 residues. Trimming removed 1 base at V and 4 bases at J, with 12 bases between. CDR3 sequence: CASSLSWEKYEQYF. The DNA for the CDR3 is TGCGCCAGCAGCTTGAGTTGGGAAAAGTACGAGCAGTACTTC.

The chain combines TRBV11-3 with TRBJ2-7; 14 bases align to TRBD2. The V segment lost 5 bases and the J segment 4 bases; nucleotides outside the gene matches: 7. Per the germline V gene, CDR1 is SGHNT and CDR2 is YENEEA. The CDR3 consists of 16 residues. CDR3 in DNA: TGTGCCAGCAGCCCCGGACTAGCGGGGGGACCGTACGAGCAGTACTTC. Its translation: CASSPGLAGGPYEQYF.

This CDR3 is CASSFGTWTQYF. DNA of the CDR3: TGTGCCAGCAGTTTCGGAACGTGGACCCAGTACTTC. V usage is TRBV12-3 or TRBV12-4 and J usage is TRBJ2-5; D uncertain. This CDR3 region has 12 residues. V was pared by 3 bases and J by 7 bases, with 9 bases between.

The chain combines TRBV4-3 with TRBJ2-4; no definite D call. Germline loops: CDR1 LGHNA, CDR2 YSLEER. Trimming pared 1 base from V and 4 bases from J, leaving 2 bases between. The CDR3 length is 12 residues. The chain's CDR3 is CASSQGKNIQYF. The CDR3 DNA is TGCGCCAGCAGCCAAGGGAAAAACATTCAGTACTTC.

The chain recombines TRBV9 with TRBJ2-2, with D tentatively TRBD1 or TRBD2 (5 bases each). The germline V and J ends were trimmed by 0 bases and 5 bases, with 20 bases remaining between them. The germline V gene encodes CDR1 SGDLS and CDR2 YYNGEE. The CDR3 is 18 amino acids. CDR3 amino acids: CASSVERGEPRWTGELFF. The CDR3 DNA reads as TGTGCCAGCAGCGTAGAGAGAGGGGAGCCTCGATGGACCGGGGAGCTGTTTTTT.

The rearrangement links TRBV27 to TRBJ1-5; tentative D call: TRBD1 (5 bases). This CDR3 is built from 15 residues. With 3 bases removed from V and 5 bases from J, the gap between germline ends came to 14 bases. Germline V gene sequence: CDR1 MNHEY, CDR2 SMNVEV (reference sequence). The chain's CDR3 is CASSFLTGGDQPQHF. Here the CDR3 DNA reads TGTGCCAGCAGTTTTTTGACGGGGGGAGATCAGCCCCAGCATTTT.